These 27 T cell receptor beta chains came from one sample sequenced in a study of blood T cells in healthy people across ages. Together with a sample-barcoded 5' primer, a J-beta primer mix was included in a second PCR lasting roughly 7 to 11 cycles. TCRdb processed the 5' RACE reads anew with MiXCR; each CDR3 protein has one entry. This table holds roughly 1.7 million distinct CDR3 sequences, around 35% found once. Sequencing was performed on blood. These receptors came from a woman in her 30s in good health.

Many counts were recorded for this clonotype. The CDR3 DNA is TGTGCCACCAGCCCTGGGGGTCCCCGTGCCTACTCTGGGGCCAACGTCCTGACTTTC. Translated, it gives CATSPGGPRAYSGANVLTF. The rearrangement uses TRBV15 and TRBJ2-6, with D perhaps given as TRBD1 or TRBD2 (5 bases each). The CDR3 has 19 residues. CDR1 and CDR2 from the germline V gene are LNHNV and YYDKDF (reference sequence). The V end lost 5 bases, the J end lost 0 bases, and 20 bases lay between the germline ends.

This clonotype was detected once. The rearrangement links TRBV4-1 to TRBJ2-3, with D perhaps matching TRBD2 (5 bases). The CDR3 length is 17 residues. V lost 4 bases to trimming and J lost 4 bases, with 21 bases between them. Germline CDR1 is MGHRA and CDR2 is YSYEKL. CDR3 amino acids: CASSRVGRGSRADTQYF. Written as DNA, the CDR3 is TGCGCCAGCAGCCGAGTCGGCCGGGGAAGTCGGGCAGATACGCAGTATTTT.

This clonotype came up a few times. The CDR3, as DNA: TGTGCCAGCAGCCGGGGGCTGTGGGAGACCCCCCAAGAGACCCAGTACTTC. Its protein product is CASSRGLWETPQETQYF. This chain uses TRBV6-1 with TRBJ2-5, with D perhaps matching TRBD1 or TRBD2 (6 bases each). Germline assignment: CDR1 MNHNS and CDR2 SASEGT. The V end lost 6 bases, the J end lost 1 base, and 21 bases lay between the germline ends. CDR3 length: 17 amino acids.

This clonotype has only a few counts. The chain couples TRBV28 to TRBJ2-5, with TRBD2 matching over 14 bases. The DNA end is more similar to TRBJ2-7, so the J call may be wrong. Germline V gene data show CDR1 as MDHEN and CDR2 as SYDVKM. The CDR3 runs 16 residues. The CDR3 protein is CASSFEGLAGVDEQYF. The CDR3 DNA is TGTGCCAGCAGTTTTGAGGGACTAGCGGGAGTAGACGAGCAGTACTTC.

In this sample, this clonotype turned up many times. The CDR3, as DNA: TGTGCCAGCAGCCTGACTAGCGGTGAGCAGTTCTTC. It encodes CASSLTSGEQFF. V and J are TRBV12-3 or TRBV12-4 and TRBJ2-1, with TRBD2 matching 9 bases. After removal of 6 bases from V and 9 bases from J, the junction contained 3 bases not matched to a gene. The CDR3 spans 12 residues.

Only a few counts were recorded for this clonotype. J is TRBJ2-3 and V is TRBV6-1; possible D gene TRBD2, 5 bases. The CDR3 runs to 18 residues. Germline values: CDR1 MNHNS, CDR2 SASEGT. V was shortened by 2 bases and J by 4 bases, with 22 bases between the two germline ends. CDR3 sequence: CASSELGMGGGGADTQYF. CDR3 in DNA: TGTGCCAGCAGTGAATTGGGTATGGGCGGTGGAGGCGCAGATACGCAGTATTTT.

The gene calls are TRBV7-9 and TRBJ2-5; D is unresolved. Trimming left V 8 bases short and J 4 bases short, with 11 bases between. CDR3 length: 12 residues. The germline V gene encodes CDR1 SEHNR and CDR2 FQNEAQ (reference sequence). The CDR3 reads CASVPKGETQYF. Here the CDR3 DNA reads TGTGCCAGCGTCCCCAAGGGAGAGACCCAGTACTTC.

In the case of this clonotype: A much more abundant neighbour one base away suggests this may be a read error. J is TRBJ2-7 and V is TRBV20-1; D is possibly TRBD1 (5 bases). The CDR3 runs to 12 residues. V lost 3 bases, J lost 6 bases, and 12 bases lay in between. Per the germline V gene, CDR1 is DFQATT and CDR2 is SNEGSKA (reference sequence). The CDR3 DNA is TGCAGTGCTAGTCAGGGAAGGGGCGAGCAGTACTTC. It translates to CSASQGRGEQYF.

The chain carries TRBV7-9 and TRBJ2-7; TRBD1 agrees at 9 bases. This CDR3 is 18 amino acids long. Trimming took 3 bases from V and 2 from J; bases not matched to a gene: 14. Germline CDR1 reads SEHNR; CDR2 reads FQNEAQ (reference sequence). CDR3 region: CASSFREIGTGIPYEQYF. DNA of the CDR3: TGTGCCAGCAGCTTCCGAGAAATTGGGACAGGGATCCCCTACGAGCAGTACTTC.

This clonotype came up many times. The chain couples TRBV4-1 to TRBJ2-7; D unclear. Germline CDR1 and CDR2: MGHRA and YSYEKL. V was shortened by 3 bases and J by 5 bases, with 17 bases between the two germline ends. The CDR3 is 15 residues long. CDR3 bases: TGCGCCAGCAGCCATCCTCCTACTGGGATCCACGAGCAGTACTTC. This gives the protein CASSHPPTGIHEQYF.

V usage is TRBV4-2 and J usage is TRBJ2-3; a possible D gene is TRBD1 (5 bases). CDR1 is LGHNA, CDR2 YNFKEQ, per germline. CDR3 length: 15 amino acids. V was trimmed by 3 bases and J by 3 bases, leaving 13 bases between them. In DNA form, the CDR3 reads TGTGCCAGCAGCCAGGGTCTTCCAGGGACAGATACGCAGTATTTT. It codes for CASSQGLPGTDTQYF.

About this clonotype: A read error may produce the germline difference seen at one junction end. The gene calls are TRBV7-3 and TRBJ2-1; D is uncertain. This CDR3 region has 15 residues. CDR1 and CDR2 from the germline V gene are SGHTA and FQGTGA. The CDR3 DNA follows: TGTGCCGGCAGCCCTCGGCCTCTTGGTTACAATGAGCAGTTCTTC. Translated: CAGSPRPLGYNEQFF. The full variable domain, completed using reference TRBV7-3 and TRBJ2-1, is GAGVSQTPSNKVTEKGKYVELRCDPISGHTALYWYRQSLGQGPEFLIYFQGTGAADDSGLPNDRFFAVRPEGSVSTLKIQRTERGDSAVYLCAGSPRPLGYNEQFFGPGTRLTVL.

This clonotype has only a few counts. DNA of the CDR3: TGTGCCACCAGTGAAGGACAGGGGGCGAGGGCCAACGTCCTGACTTTC. As protein: CATSEGQGARANVLTF. The chain is built from TRBV24-1 and TRBJ2-6; TRBD1 agrees at 11 bases. Germline V lookup: CDR1 KGHDR, CDR2 SFDVKD. CDR3 length: 16 amino acids. The J segment lost 5 bases and the V segment lost 4 bases, leaving 3 bases of the junction unmatched.

There are many counts of this clonotype. The rearrangement links TRBV4-1 to TRBJ2-5; unclear D gene. The CDR3 sequence is 13 residues long. The germline V and J ends were trimmed by 3 bases and 7 bases, with 12 bases remaining between them. Per the germline V gene, CDR1 is MGHRA and CDR2 is YSYEKL. CDR3 in DNA: TGCGCCAGCAGCCAGTCCCTGAGAGGGACCCAGTACTTC. This translates into CASSQSLRGTQYF.

There are a few counts of this clonotype. The J gene is TRBJ1-1, the V gene TRBV10-3; 7 positions match TRBD1. The CDR3 is 13 amino acids. The V and J ends lost 6 bases and 2 bases, in that order; junction bases with no gene match: 3. Germline loops: CDR1 ENHRY, CDR2 SYGVKD. The CDR3 DNA sequence: TGTGCCATCAGCGGGGACAGCAACACTGAAGCTTTCTTT. It yields the protein CAISGDSNTEAFF.

This sequence joins TRBV20-1 and TRBJ1-5, with 8 bases lining up with TRBD1. There are 15 residues in the CDR3. V dropped 6 bases and J dropped 2; count of bases not matched to a gene: 9. CDR1 and CDR2 (germline): DFQATT, SNEGSKA (reference sequence). As DNA, the CDR3 is TGCAGTGCGCCCGAGCAGGGGGCCGGCAATCAGCCCCAGCATTTT. This sequence encodes CSAPEQGAGNQPQHF.

This clonotype was seen a few times. This rearrangement joins TRBV29-1 to TRBJ2-3; D may correspond to TRBD1 or TRBD2 (6 bases each). Germline lookup yields CDR1 SQVTM and CDR2 ANQGSEA. CDR3 length: 14 amino acids. V lost 5 bases and J 0 bases, leaving 12 bases between the germline ends. Written as DNA, the CDR3 is TGCAGCGTTACTCGGGGGCCAAGCACAGATACGCAGTATTTT. As protein: CSVTRGPSTDTQYF.

The gene calls are TRBV6-5 and TRBJ2-1, with 10 bases aligning to TRBD2. This CDR3 is built from 21 residues. Germline CDR1 MNHEY, CDR2 SVGAGI. V dropped 0 bases and J dropped 9; count of bases not matched to a gene: 23. CDR3 nucleotides: TGTGCCAGCAGTTACTCTGAACAGCCAGGACGAGCGGGAGGGCCCCAGGGTGAGCAGTTCTTC. It is translated as CASSYSEQPGRAGGPQGEQFF.

J is TRBJ1-2 and V is TRBV20-1, with D maybe TRBD1 (5 bases). This CDR3 region has 14 residues. V dropped 6 bases and J dropped 3 bases, with 17 bases sitting between them. Germline-derived CDR1 and CDR2 are DFQATT and SNEGSKA (reference sequence). The CDR3: CSASMGTGDYGYTF. The CDR3 DNA sequence: TGCAGTGCCAGTATGGGGACGGGGGACTATGGCTACACCTTC.

This clonotype came up a few times. This chain links TRBV7-2 with TRBJ1-5; D uncertain. The CDR3 runs to 13 residues. Germline loops: CDR1 SGHTA, CDR2 FQGNSA. V was trimmed by 6 bases and J by 7 bases, leaving 13 bases between them. For the CDR3, the DNA is TGTGCCAGCAGTCCCACTTGGGCCCAGCCCCAGCATTTT. It specifies CASSPTWAQPQHF.

The V call is TRBV21-1, the J call TRBJ2-1; the D call in the table, TRBD1, was not verified against the DNA. TRBV21-1 is given as a pseudogene. The CDR3 sequence is 17 residues long. The CDR3 region is CASSNSPIRDSYNEQFF. CDR3 bases: TGTGCCAGCAGCAATAGTCCAATCCGGGACAGTTACAATGAGCAGTTCTTC.

V is TRBV27 and J is TRBJ2-1; TRBD2 agrees at 14 bases. Germline V gene data show CDR1 as MNHEY and CDR2 as SMNVEV (reference sequence). The CDR3 length is 17 residues. The V gene end was trimmed by 4 bases and the J gene end by 5 bases; junction bases not matched to a gene: 7. CDR3 loop: CASSWGLGLAGDNEQFF. In DNA form, the CDR3 reads TGTGCCAGCAGTTGGGGGCTGGGACTAGCGGGAGACAATGAGCAGTTCTTC.

The CDR3 DNA follows: TGTGCCAGCAGCCCGCCCGCCCTAGCGGGAGAAAACAATGAGCAGTTCTTC. Residues: CASSPPALAGENNEQFF. The chain carries TRBV3-1 and TRBJ2-1; TRBD2 matches 10 bases. The CDR3 is 17 amino acids. Germline CDR1 LGHDT, CDR2 YNNKEL (reference sequence). The trim removed 4 bases at V and 5 bases at J, leaving 11 bases unmatched.

The V gene is TRBV6-1, the J gene TRBJ2-7; D unresolved. Germline CDR1 MNHNS, CDR2 SASEGT. V was clipped by 7 bases and J by 7 bases, with 20 bases between them. This CDR3 contains 14 residues. The CDR3 nucleotides read TGTGCCAGCAAAAGGTCCCAGGACCGAAGGGAGCAGTACTTC. Protein product: CASKRSQDRREQYF.

The rearrangement joins TRBV20-1 to TRBJ1-5; D may be TRBD1 (5 bases). Germline CDR1 and CDR2: DFQATT and SNEGSKA (reference sequence). Between the trimmed V and J ends, which lost 7 bases and 4 bases, there was a span of 17 bases. The CDR3 covers 14 residues. As DNA, the CDR3 is TGCAGTGTTAGCTCGGGACCGCGTAATCAGCCCCAGCATTTT. Its protein product is CSVSSGPRNQPQHF.

CDR3 amino acids: CASSLAPFYGYTF. The DNA for the CDR3 is TGTGCCAGCAGCTTAGCACCCTTCTATGGCTACACCTTC. The chain joins TRBV7-8 to TRBJ1-2; D gene unclear. Looked up from germline, CDR1 is SGHVS and CDR2 is FQNEAQ. V shed 0 bases and J shed 4 bases, with 6 bases lying between them. This CDR3 spans 13 amino acids. Drawing the rest from reference TRBV7-8 and TRBJ1-2, the complete variable domain is GAGVSQSPRYKVAKRGQDVALRCDPISGHVSLFWYQQALGQGPEFLTYFQNEAQLDKSGLPSDRFFAERPEGSVSTLKIQRTQQEDSAVYLCASSLAPFYGYTFGSGTRLTVV.

The chain couples TRBV29-1 to TRBJ2-7; perhaps D is TRBD1 or TRBD2 (5 bases each). V was trimmed by 2 bases and J by 5 bases, leaving 19 bases between them. CDR3 length: 15 amino acids. CDR1 and CDR2 (germline): SQVTM, ANQGSEA. CDR3 in DNA: TGCAGCGTTGAATTCACCGGGACCCCTGTCCACGAGCAGTACTTC. This sequence encodes CSVEFTGTPVHEQYF.